This TCR beta chain was recovered during a study of glioma-infiltrating T cells after dendritic cell vaccination. This CDR3 is built from 15 residues. Germline V gene data show CDR1 as SGHAT and CDR2 as FQNNGV. Here immunoSEQ multiplex PCR was the method, and the copy in TCRdb shows in-frame clones only, minus some. The sample has approximately 90,000 clones, 85% seen once. Sequenced material: blood, taken before dendritic cell vaccination. The V gene is TRBV11-2, the J gene TRBJ2-5, with 7 bases lining up with TRBD2. The end of the DNA aligns better with TRBJ2-7, so the J call may be wrong. This TCR was sampled from a human donor with glioblastoma. CDR3 region: CASSFASGSSYEQYF. CDR3 in DNA: TGTGCCAGCAGCTTCGCTAGCGGTAGCTCCTACGAGCAGTACTTC.